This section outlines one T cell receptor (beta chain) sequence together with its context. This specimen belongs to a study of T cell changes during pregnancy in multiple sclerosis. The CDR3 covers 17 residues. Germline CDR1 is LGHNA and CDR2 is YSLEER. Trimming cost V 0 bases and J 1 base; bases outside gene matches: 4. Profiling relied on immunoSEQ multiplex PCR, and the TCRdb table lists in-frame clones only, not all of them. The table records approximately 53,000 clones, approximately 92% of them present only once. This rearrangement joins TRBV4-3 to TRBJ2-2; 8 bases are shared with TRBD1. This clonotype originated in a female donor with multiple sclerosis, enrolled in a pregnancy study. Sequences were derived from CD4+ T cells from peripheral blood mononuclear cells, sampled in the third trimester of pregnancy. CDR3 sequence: CASSQDQGAVNTGELFF. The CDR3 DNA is TGCGCCAGCAGCCAAGATCAGGGGGCAGTGAACACCGGGGAGCTGTTTTTT.